This T cell receptor (beta chain) was captured by sequencing in a study of monozygotic twins with cystic fibrosis. Study results and limitations: J usage was most co-twin-similar in 8 of 16 pairs, V in 13. No link emerged between shared CDR3 counts and age, concordance or severity.

This CDR3 spans 13 amino acids. The germline V gene encodes CDR1 MNHNS and CDR2 SASEGT. V gave up 3 bases and J gave up 4 bases, with 9 bases separating them. Sequenced by immunoSEQ multiplex PCR; TCRdb stores in-frame clones only, minus some. Here the sample spans roughly 32,000 clones, around 96% being singletons. A note on this clone: The antigen remains unidentified.

The sequenced material came from blood. This sequence joins TRBV6-1 and TRBJ1-2; D unresolved. The source of this sequence is a girl aged 2 to 9 with cystic fibrosis. CDR3 in amino acids: CASSESASYGYTF. CDR3 nucleotide sequence: TGTGCCAGCAGTGAGAGTGCATCCTATGGCTACACCTTC.